Shown below are 14 T cell receptor beta chains from a single sample sequenced in a study of OX40 agonist ivuxolimab in advanced cancers. Method: immunoSEQ multiplex PCR; TCRdb's copy keeps in-frame clones and lacks some. The sample includes under 100,000 clones, 80% to 95% of them seen just once. Source: CD4+ or CD8+ T cells sorted from blood, taken in a trial of the OX40 agonist ivuxolimab. These receptors all come from an adult with an advanced solid tumor such as melanoma, head and neck, liver or kidney cancer.

This rearrangement joins TRBV7-9 to TRBJ2-6; unclear D gene. Germline V CDR1 and CDR2: SEHNR, FQNEAQ (reference sequence). The CDR3 is made up of 15 amino acids. The V gene lost 0 bases and the J gene lost 2 bases, with 5 bases spanning the gap. DNA of the CDR3: TGTGCCAGCAGCTTAGCCTCGGCTGGGGCCAACGTCCTGACTTTC. The encoded protein is CASSLASAGANVLTF.

The V call is TRBV6-6, the J call TRBJ2-7, with 7 bases identical to TRBD2. This CDR3 region has 12 residues. The V gene end was trimmed by 6 bases and the J gene end by 6 bases; junction bases not matched to a gene: 5. CDR1 is MNHNY, CDR2 SVGAGI, per germline (reference sequence). The DNA for the CDR3 is TGTGCCAGCAGCTTAGGGAGGGTCGAGCAGTACTTC. Its protein is CASSLGRVEQYF.

The gene calls are TRBV18 and TRBJ1-1, with TRBD1 matching over 9 bases. Per the germline V gene, CDR1 is KGHSH and CDR2 is LQKENI. The CDR3 extends over 12 amino acids. V gave up 7 bases and J gave up 7 bases; unmatched junction bases: 4. CDR3 bases: TGTGCCAGCTTGACAGGGGGGGGTGAAGCTTTCTTT. It specifies CASLTGGGEAFF.

The chain links TRBV6-5 to TRBJ1-1; TRBD1 is a possible D gene (5 bases). V was pared by 0 bases and J by 1 base, with 12 bases between. The V gene's germline CDR1 is MNHEY and CDR2 SVGAGI. The CDR3 consists of 16 residues. The CDR3 DNA sequence: TGTGCCAGCAGTTACTCTAAACAGGTTAGGAACACTGAAGCTTTCTTT. Its protein is CASSYSKQVRNTEAFF.

The gene calls are TRBV6-5 and TRBJ2-7, with 8 bases that match TRBD2. This CDR3 has 15 amino acids. CDR1 and CDR2 from the germline V gene are MNHEY and SVGAGI. Trimming cost V 2 bases and J 0 bases; bases outside gene matches: 3. The CDR3 loop reads CASSYESGGSYEQYF. The CDR3 nucleotides are TGTGCCAGCAGTTACGAGAGCGGGGGCTCCTACGAGCAGTACTTC.

The chain joins TRBV5-6 to TRBJ1-2, with D maybe TRBD1 (5 bases). The CDR3 covers 13 residues. Trimming pared 3 bases from V and 7 bases from J, leaving 13 bases between. Per the germline V gene, CDR1 is SGHDT and CDR2 is YYEEEE. For the CDR3, the DNA is TGTGCCAGCAGCTCATATGTCGACAGTGGCTACACCTTC. Translating gives CASSSYVDSGYTF.

The chain is built from TRBV11-2 and TRBJ2-7; 11 bases are shared with TRBD1. V was clipped by 1 base and J by 4 bases; unmatched bases: 3. The germline CDR1 and CDR2 sequences are SGHAT and FQNNGV. The CDR3 length is 15 residues. Here the CDR3 DNA reads TGTGCCAGCAGCTTAGCGGGACAGGGGGTTTACGAGCAGTACTTC. This translates into CASSLAGQGVYEQYF. Using reference TRBV11-2 and TRBJ2-7 for the parts outside the CDR3, the full variable domain is EAGVAQSPRYKIIEKRQSVAFWCNPISGHATLYWYQQILGQGPKLLIQFQNNGVVDDSQLPKDRFSAERLKGVDSTLKIQPAKLEDSAVYLCASSLAGQGVYEQYFGPGTRLTVT.

V usage is TRBV6-1 and J usage is TRBJ1-5; 10 bases match TRBD1. This CDR3 has 14 residues. V lost 6 bases, J lost 1 base, and 0 bases stayed unmatched. Germline CDR1 and CDR2: MNHNS and SASEGT. In DNA, the CDR3 is TGTGCCAGCAGGGACAGGGGGAGCAATCAGCCCCAGCATTTT. Protein: CASRDRGSNQPQHF.

This clone was seen a handful of times. The gene calls are TRBV25-1 and TRBJ1-1, with D unclear. V dropped 4 bases and J dropped 6 bases, with 12 bases sitting between them. Germline V gives CDR1 MGHDK, CDR2 SYGVNS. The CDR3 consists of 13 residues. The CDR3 region has the DNA TGTGCCAGCAGTGTCCTTACCAACTCTGAAGCTTTCTTT. It codes for CASSVLTNSEAFF.

The chain links TRBV6-6 to TRBJ1-1; possibly TRBD1 for D (6 bases). CDR3 length equals 14 residues. The germline gives CDR1 MNHNY, CDR2 SVGAGI (reference sequence). The germline V and J ends were trimmed by 7 bases and 2 bases, with 14 bases remaining between them. The CDR3 region is CASNSQQGNTEAFF. In DNA, the CDR3 is TGTGCCAGCAACTCGCAACAGGGTAACACTGAAGCTTTCTTT.

The gene calls are TRBV27 and TRBJ2-4, with 8 bases that match TRBD2. CDR1 is MNHEY, CDR2 SMNVEV, per germline (reference sequence). This CDR3 has 17 residues. V shed 5 bases and J 1 base; nucleotides not matched to a gene: 10. The CDR3 nucleotides are TGTGCCAGCAGTCAGCCGGGGGGGACTGGGGCCAAAAACATTCAGTACTTC. It is translated as CASSQPGGTGAKNIQYF.

The chain combines TRBV5-1 with TRBJ1-4; 7 nucleotides align to TRBD1. Germline loops: CDR1 SGHRS, CDR2 YFSETQ. V lost 4 bases and J lost 5; bases outside the gene matches: 5. The CDR3 has 14 amino acids. CDR3 sequence: CASSARGTNEKLFF. The CDR3 nucleotides read TGCGCCAGCAGCGCCAGGGGGACCAATGAAAAACTGTTTTTT.

The CDR3 DNA is TGTGCCAGCAGTTATTCCACAAACACTGAAGCTTTCTTT. This gives the protein CASSYSTNTEAFF. The J gene is TRBJ1-1, the V gene TRBV6-5; D is unclear. Deletions cut 3 bases from V and 2 bases from J, with 7 bases between. This CDR3 comprises 13 residues. Looked up from germline, CDR1 is MNHEY and CDR2 is SVGAGI.

This CDR3 is CASSDRGGTDTQYF. The CDR3 DNA sequence: TGTGCCAGCAGTGACAGGGGAGGCACAGATACGCAGTATTTT. This chain uses TRBV6-4 with TRBJ2-3; either TRBD1 or TRBD2 may supply D (5 bases each). The CDR3 has 14 amino acids. CDR1 MRHNA and CDR2 SNTAGT come from the germline V gene. Trimming shortened V by 2 bases and J by 1 base, and 7 bases separated the two germline ends.